The entry below describes one T cell receptor (beta chain). Its cognate antigen has yet to be identified. The record has no base qualities; no much larger clone is one base away. The cohort was made up of 650 to 700 healthy bone marrow donors. At the time of sampling, all cohort members were nominally healthy, though unrecorded immune exposures were likely present. The donor was CMV seronegative and belonged to the group of under 400 seronegative cohort members. A peripheral blood sample was provided by each donor, and peripheral blood mononuclear cells were used for TCR beta sequencing. Genomic DNA was extracted from the blood cell samples with the Qiagen DNeasy Blood Extraction Kit. The data derive from a study of cytomegalovirus exposure and HLA in healthy donors (dated by TCRdb to the late 2010s). Regarding the study in general: In an earlier analysis of 587 of the donors, 250 to 350 Gb of sequence data and 120 million or so unique TCR beta sequences from 150 million to 200 million T cells were reported. An early release covering 550 to 700 HLA-typed donors comprised 250 to 350 gigabases of sequencing data and 85 million to 100 million unique TCR sequences. Of the 398 genotyped donors, over 70% fell in the genetic ancestry cluster associated with self-reported Caucasian donors. The aim of the study was to test whether cataloging public T cell receptors could identify signatures of past pathogen exposure. The study used immunosequencing to profile the T cell repertoires of approximately 650 subjects and linked those repertoires to cytomegalovirus serostatus. In addition to the first cohort of 666 subjects, a separate validation cohort of 100 to 150 different subjects was used. High-throughput TCR immunosequencing, statistical association of individual TCRs with disease status, and machine learning were combined to predict cytomegalovirus infection status. To study patterns of TCR occurrence, a later analysis re-analyzed previously published TCR beta repertoires from 700 or so donors and added high-resolution HLA genotyping. In the later analysis, no new phenotypic data were used to find candidate immune exposures; instead, reliance was placed on TCR beta sequences and their occurrence across donors. To decide whether each TCR beta V gene segment behaved as functional or pseudogenic, an earlier analysis of 587 of the donors relied on high-throughput TCR beta sequencing. Donor age, sex, ethnicity and CMV serostatus were collected together with the repertoire data. A later genetic analysis used genome-wide SNP genotypes for about 60% of the roughly 700 donors, treating that subset as a discovery cohort. All discovery cohort repertoires had been generated using a single sequencing platform. Both class I and class II loci were covered by HLA typing, at four-digit resolution. Typing coverage varied by locus: about 629-630 donors for A, B, C, DRB1 and DQB1; roughly 560 for DQA1; about 590 for DPA1; roughly 470 for DPB1. Roughly five DR-DQ haplotypes were treated as single units for association and clustering because of strong linkage in the cohort. Across around 400 genotyped donors of the cohort, an average of about 240,000 unique TCR beta nucleotide sequences per donor were sequenced, and roughly a sixth of those sequences were non-productive. Study-wide findings and limitations: Some IMGT-functional V segments, including TRBV6-2 and TRBV6-3, could not be distinguished by the 87-base-pair reads and were therefore excluded. A later analysis found that HLA-associated TCR beta chains were more clonally expanded and had lower generation probabilities than equally common non-associated chains. HLA typing was unavailable for some donors at each locus, so association tests used only the typed subset. The authors suggested that the approach could potentially be extended to other disease states and immunological phenotypes. In an earlier analysis of 500 to 650 of the donors, most TCR beta V segments appeared in productive rearrangements about 87% or about 30% of the time, broadly matching IMGT annotations. According to a later analysis, most CMV-associated TCR beta chains appeared to be HLA-restricted, and the HLA associations seemed to be driven largely by CMV exposure. Three of the identified cytomegalovirus-associated TCR beta chains were confirmed in vitro to be specific for cytomegalovirus antigens. In a later analysis, several top co-occurrence clusters were reported to appear linked to parvovirus B19, influenza, CMV and Epstein-Barr virus. A later analysis associated roughly 17,000 TCR beta sequences with specific HLA alleles at a false discovery rate of 0.05. A cluster of highly shared sequence variants was judged likely to be a technical artifact of the sequencing pipeline. Compared with the roughly 600-donor mean, donors in an Asian-associated ancestry cluster had fewer N-insertions in productive TCRs, according to a later genetic analysis. Assigning TCR associations to individual alleles was difficult when HLA alleles, especially DR and DQ, strongly co-occurred. A further reported finding was that TCR beta sequences accurately predicted the HLA-A and HLA-B alleles for most subjects in the first cohort. Roughly uniform sequencing depth across donors was assumed in presence/absence analyses, although this assumption may not hold. In this cohort, only TCR beta chains were sequenced, and detectable features were limited by the absence of alpha or paired-chain data. Most TCR sequences were observed very rarely across donors, whereas some public TCRs were present in many individuals. The study gave a list of about 170 TCR beta chains associated with cytomegalovirus. The earlier analysis of a few hundred of the donors excluded some 16 rarely observed V segments, including chromosome 9 orphons, because counts were too low. A later genetic analysis associated a missense DCLRE1C variant with V-gene and J-gene trimming of TCR beta chains, and an independent cohort replicated the association. In a later analysis, the rate of TCR association differed among HLA loci, with DRB1 alleles having the most associated TCRs and HLA-C alleles having the fewest. Linkage disequilibrium might explain the correlated functional status among segregating V segments, but an unknown experimental factor could not be excluded. Immune exposure information for the cohort was limited to CMV serostatus. The classifier was reported to diagnose cytomegalovirus status with high specificity and sensitivity in both the original and validation cohorts.

The library was produced with the immunoSEQ multiplex PCR assay. The multiplex PCR relied on a mix of 60 forward primers for TCR Vbeta segments and 13 reverse primers for TCR Jbeta segments. The CDR3 region of rearranged TCR beta genes was amplified from genomic DNA by a multiplex PCR assay. On the Illumina HiSeq System, the amplified TCR beta libraries were sequenced as 87-base-pair reads. The source study handled its data this way. A later analysis counted around 72 million unique TCR beta chains across the 600 to 850 repertoires, and some 11 million of these chains were shared by at least two donors. A nearest-neighbor algorithm error-corrected the raw reads and collapsed the reads into unique sequences, merging closely related sequences to remove PCR and sequencing errors. Alignment of CDR3 sequences to IMGT reference sequences was used to assign V, D and J gene segments. For a sequence to be retained, a match of at least six nucleotides to both a V gene segment and a J gene segment was required. A rearrangement was called productive if the CDR3 had no stop codons and remained in frame with V and J, and every other rearrangement was called non-productive. CDR3 was defined by IMGT convention, running from the second conserved V-encoded cysteine to the conserved J-encoded phenylalanine. Sequences without an unambiguous match to a single V gene segment were excluded from the earlier analysis of approximately 600 of the donors. In an earlier analysis of roughly 500 of the donors, V segments were called functional above 56.7% productive rearrangements and were called segregating when the between-donor standard deviation exceeded 5%. To diagnose cytomegalovirus status from the catalog of TCR beta chain sequences, a statistical classification framework was built. A later analysis assigned V and J genes by comparing TCR nucleotide sequences with IMGT/GENE-DB human TR gene sequences. The TCRdist pipeline was used in a later analysis to assign CDR3 sequences and most-parsimonious VDJ recombination scenarios. A later analysis defined each TCR beta chain by its CDR3 amino acid sequence plus V-gene family, and excluded reads lacking a unique V-gene family. To address suspected cross-contamination and a sequencing artifact, a later analysis removed roughly 580 highly shared, low-generation-probability nucleotide sequences. A later analysis calculated a clonal expansion index for each public chain from normalized within-repertoire ranks of inferred template counts. In a later analysis, generation probabilities were computed with a VDJ recombination model fitted to out-of-frame rearrangements, and the resulting probabilities were checked against IGoR. Hypergeometric tests were used in a later analysis to score TCR-TCR, TCR-HLA and TCR-CMV co-occurrence, with a repertoire-size bias correction applied to the TCR pairs. A later analysis estimated false discovery rates by permuting HLA or CMV assignments 20 times. A later analysis grouped co-occurring TCRs with DBSCAN, adding TCRdist sequence similarity when clustering within HLA-allele-positive subsets. Repertoires with fewer than 30,000 or more than 120,000 public chains were left out of co-occurrence clustering, as were four to six repertoires with anomalous nucleotide sharing. TCRdb mirrors the immuneACCESS table, restricted to in-frame sequences. Some clones are absent from its copies; in checked studies, under half trace to an unresolved V gene, and the reason for the others is unknown. The V and J calls and clone size come from that table; D and trimming were worked out from the DNA. This sample comprises 95,000 to 130,000 clones, around a tenth of them detected only once. The top ten hold roughly 3% of the sample.

Its CDR3 holds 15 amino acids, cysteine through phenylalanine. The DNA shown is the 45-base CDR3, in frame from base 1. CDR1 LGHNA and CDR2 YNFKEQ are derived from the germline V gene. Trimming costs V 3 bases and J 0 bases, and their ends lie 11 bases apart. This receptor chain uses TRBV4-2 and TRBJ1-2; a weak D assignment points to TRBD1 (6 bases agree). Input material: PBMCs. This receptor was taken from a young man in good health and CMV-seronegative. The CDR3 protein: CASSQRTDSNYGYTF. In nucleotides, the sequence is TGTGCCAGCAGCCAGAGGACAGATTCTAACTATGGCTACACCTTC.